This T cell receptor (beta chain) was documented in a study of cytomegalovirus exposure and HLA in healthy donors. Study information: Genetic ancestry analysis placed around four fifths of the 300 to 500 donors that were genotyped in the Caucasian-associated cluster. General study results and limits: Association with HLA alleles at 0.05 false discovery rate was found for 16,951 TCR beta sequences in a later analysis.

Use of 60 Vbeta and 13 Jbeta primers characterized the PCR. Method: immunoSEQ multiplex PCR; TCRdb's copy keeps in-frame clones and lacks some. The sample contains about 150,000 clones, around 72% of which appear only once. With regard to this clone: Its specificity is not known.

V lost 5 bases and J lost 0; bases outside the gene matches: 13. The CDR3 length is 18 residues. The germline gives CDR1 LNHDA, CDR2 SQIVND (reference sequence). This receptor was obtained from a man aged 50 or older in good health and CMV-seropositive. Sequenced: PBMCs. The rearrangement joins TRBV19 to TRBJ1-2, with 9 positions matching TRBD1. The CDR3 bases are TGTGCCAGTAGTTCTCACAGGGGGCCTTATCGAGCTAACTATGGCTACACCTTC. This sequence encodes CASSSHRGPYRANYGYTF.